The 25 T cell receptor beta chains listed next were all sequenced from one sample in a study of shared clonotypes between healthy human individuals. This table comes from immunoSEQ multiplex PCR, and its TCRdb copy is limited to in-frame clones, with some not included. The repertoire holds over 850,000 clones, with 78% as singletons. Sample: memory CD4+ T cells from PBMCs. The subset here: CD45RA-negative fraction. All receptors come from a man aged 18-30 years in good health. Some clones in this sample may be carry-over from other donors' samples.

In its sample, this clone was seen once. This chain links TRBV7-9 with TRBJ2-7, with 7 bases matching TRBD2. With V trimmed by 5 bases and J by 2 bases, 6 bases remained unmatched. The germline V gene encodes CDR1 SEHNR and CDR2 FQNEAQ (reference sequence). The length of the CDR3 is 14 residues. CDR3 DNA: TGTGCCAGCAGCCCCCTGGGGGGGGCCTACGAGCAGTACTTC. It yields the protein CASSPLGGAYEQYF.

The genes are TRBV5-1 and TRBJ1-1; D is uncertain. The CDR3 has 16 amino acids. V was cut by 4 bases and J by 0 bases, with 16 bases left in between. CDR1 and CDR2 (germline): SGHRS, YFSETQ. The CDR3 DNA is TGCGCCAGCAGCCCAAAAGTAGGAGGGCTGAACACTGAAGCTTTCTTT. It encodes CASSPKVGGLNTEAFF.

This clone was recorded many times. The chain combines TRBV5-6 with TRBJ2-3, with D possibly TRBD2 on 5 matching bases. This CDR3 spans 13 amino acids. V lost 6 bases and J 5 bases, leaving 13 bases between the germline ends. The V gene's germline CDR1 is SGHDT and CDR2 YYEEEE. The CDR3 is CASTRAGKDTQYF. In DNA form, the CDR3 reads TGTGCCAGCACGCGTGCCGGGAAAGATACGCAGTATTTT. The entire variable domain, with the rest obtained from reference TRBV5-6 and TRBJ2-3, is as follows: DAGVTQSPTHLIKTRGQQVTLRCSPKSGHDTVSWYQQALGQGPQFIFQYYEEEERQRGNFPDRFSGHQFPNYSSELNVNALLLGDSALYLCASTRAGKDTQYFGPGTRLTVL.

V gene TRBV28 combines with J gene TRBJ2-7; possible D gene TRBD2, 6 bases. CDR1 is MDHEN, CDR2 SYDVKM, per germline. This CDR3 contains 18 residues. Between the trimmed V and J ends, which lost 7 bases and 0 bases, there was a span of 25 bases. DNA of the CDR3: TGTGCCAGCAAATTGGAGGGCCCTCAGGTAACTACCTCCTACGAGCAGTACTTC. This sequence encodes CASKLEGPQVTTSYEQYF.

This chain joins TRBV30 and TRBJ1-5; possibly TRBD1 for D (5 bases). Germline lookup yields CDR1 GTSNPN and CDR2 SVGIG (reference sequence). V was cut by 4 bases and J by 6 bases, with 13 bases left in between. The CDR3 extends over 13 amino acids. CDR3 protein: CAWTTGDGQPQHF. The CDR3 DNA reads as TGTGCCTGGACCACTGGGGACGGTCAGCCCCAGCATTTT.

The CDR3 protein is CASSFGLSNTEAFF. The CDR3 DNA sequence: TGTGCCAGCAGCTTCGGGCTATCTAACACTGAAGCTTTCTTT. The chain joins TRBV5-6 to TRBJ1-1, with no clear D. The CDR3 runs 14 residues. V was clipped by 2 bases and J by 2 bases, with 10 bases between them. CDR1 is SGHDT and CDR2 is YYEEEE in the germline V gene.

The V call is TRBV4-1, the J call TRBJ2-7; tentatively, D is TRBD1 (5 bases). V was pared by 4 bases and J by 2 bases, with 12 bases between. CDR1 MGHRA and CDR2 YSYEKL come from the germline V gene. The CDR3 length is 14 residues. CDR3 loop: CASSPVTRAYEQYF. CDR3 sequence (DNA): TGCGCCAGCAGCCCCGTCACCAGGGCCTACGAGCAGTACTTC.

The chain employs TRBV19 and TRBJ1-2; possible D gene TRBD1, 5 bases. The germline gives CDR1 LNHDA, CDR2 SQIVND (reference sequence). The CDR3 contains 15 residues. Deletions cut 1 base from V and 2 bases from J, with 11 bases between. The CDR3 reads CASSIAPPGNYGYTF. CDR3 nucleotide sequence: TGTGCCAGTAGTATAGCCCCCCCAGGGAACTATGGCTACACCTTC.

To note about this clone: A far larger clone is only one base removed, so a read error is likely. The sample holds other DNA sequences that translate to the same CDR3. The chain combines TRBV4-3 with TRBJ2-7, with D perhaps TRBD2 (5 bases). Germline loops: CDR1 LGHNA, CDR2 YSLEER. This CDR3 region has 19 residues. The CDR3, as DNA: TGCGCCAGCAGCCAAGGGGTCAAGTGGCGGACTGAACCCTCCTACGAGCAGTATTTC. Protein sequence: CASSQGVKWRTEPSYEQYF.

This clone was seen just once. This chain joins TRBV21-1 and TRBJ2-1; the table's D call, TRBD2, has no DNA check behind it. TRBV21-1 is a recognized pseudogene. The CDR3 consists of 15 residues. The CDR3: CASSRRASGRNEQFF. The CDR3 DNA follows: TGTGCCAGCAGCCGCCGGGCTAGCGGGAGGAATGAGCAGTTCTTC.

This chain joins TRBV2 and TRBJ2-5; D is tentatively TRBD1 or TRBD2 (5 bases each). The CDR3 extends over 14 amino acids. Between the trimmed V and J ends, which lost 6 bases and 2 bases, there was a span of 13 bases. Per the germline V gene, CDR1 is SNHLY and CDR2 is FYNNEI. CDR3 in DNA: TGTGCCAGCAGGGACGGGGCAGATCAAGAGACCCAGTACTTC. This codes for CASRDGADQETQYF.

A note on this clone: A far larger clone is one nucleotide away, so this likely arose from a read error. The CDR3 ends on some other residue instead of the conserved phenylalanine or tryptophan, so this is likely a read error. The rearrangement links TRBV5-1 to TRBJ1-1; D remains unclear. The CDR3 has 11 amino acids. Germline lookup yields CDR1 SGHRS and CDR2 YFSETQ. The germline V and J ends were trimmed by 5 bases and 6 bases, with 8 bases remaining between them. This CDR3 reads CASRDYSEAFY. Written as DNA, the CDR3 is TGCGCCAGCAGGGATTATTCTGAAGCTTTCTAT.

The chain joins TRBV7-8 to TRBJ2-5, with a tentative D call TRBD2 (5 bases). The germline CDR1 and CDR2 sequences are SGHVS and FQNEAQ. The V end was cut by 5 bases, the J end by 2 bases, with 9 bases between. There are 13 residues in the CDR3. The CDR3 DNA reads as TGTGCCAGCAGCAAGGAGGTTCAAGAGACCCAGTACTTC. Protein: CASSKEVQETQYF.

CDR3 nucleotides: TGTGCCAGCAGCTTAGCGCTTTGGCTAGCGGGAGAAACCCAGTACTTC. Amino acid sequence: CASSLALWLAGETQYF. This sequence joins TRBV7-9 and TRBJ2-5; TRBD2 agrees at 10 bases. Germline lookup yields CDR1 SEHNR and CDR2 FQNEAQ (reference sequence). The ends lost 0 bases at V and 8 bases at J; junction bases unmatched: 9. The CDR3 totals 16 residues.

Of note for this clone: This sample also contains other DNA sequences that code for the same CDR3. V usage is TRBV20-1 and J usage is TRBJ1-2, with D uncertain. This CDR3 is 11 amino acids long. The germline V and J ends were trimmed by 4 bases and 2 bases, with 5 bases remaining between them. From germline, CDR1 is DFQATT and CDR2 SNEGSKA (reference sequence). The CDR3 sequence: CSATENYGYTF. CDR3 in DNA: TGCAGTGCTACGGAAAACTATGGCTACACCTTC.

A few counts support this clone. The chain links TRBV19 to TRBJ1-5; D uncertain. The CDR3 loop spans 13 amino acids. V was shortened by 0 bases and J by 11 bases, with 11 bases between the two germline ends. Looked up from germline, CDR1 is LNHDA and CDR2 is SQIVND (reference sequence). CDR3: CASSIDHEGAQHF. In DNA, the CDR3 is TGTGCCAGTAGTATAGATCATGAGGGTGCCCAGCATTTT. The complete variable domain, with remaining parts taken from reference TRBV19 and TRBJ1-5, reads DGGITQSPKYLFRKEGQNVTLSCEQNLNHDAMYWYRQDPGQGLRLIYYSQIVNDFQKGDIAEGYSVSREKKESFPLTVTSAQKNPTAFYLCASSIDHEGAQHFGDGTRLSIL.

The rearrangement links TRBV7-8 to TRBJ2-5, with TRBD1 matching 8 bases. V was clipped by 5 bases and J by 4 bases; unmatched bases: 9. Germline values: CDR1 SGHVS, CDR2 FQNEAQ. The CDR3 consists of 15 residues. CDR3 sequence: CASSQGALRVETQYF. In DNA form, the CDR3 reads TGTGCCAGCAGCCAGGGGGCGCTGCGTGTAGAGACCCAGTACTTC. Combining the CDR3 with reference TRBV7-8 and TRBJ2-5 gives the whole variable domain GAGVSQSPRYKVAKRGQDVALRCDPISGHVSLFWYQQALGQGPEFLTYFQNEAQLDKSGLPSDRFFAERPEGSVSTLKIQRTQQEDSAVYLCASSQGALRVETQYFGPGTRLLVL.

In regard to this clone: One end of the junction is discordant with germline, which a read error may explain. The same CDR3 arises from other DNA sequences in this sample as well. The chain couples TRBV4-1 to TRBJ2-7; D is perhaps TRBD2 (5 bases). From germline, CDR1 is MGHRA and CDR2 YSYEKL. The CDR3 is made up of 15 amino acids. CDR3 sequence reads: CASSQEPDYTYEQYF. CDR3 DNA sequence: TGCGCCAGCAGTCAAGAGCCCGACTACACCTACGAGCAGTACTTC.

The chain couples TRBV27 to TRBJ1-2, with 9 bases matching TRBD1. The CDR3 runs 15 residues. J lost 3 bases, V lost 4 bases, and 6 bases had no gene match. Germline CDR1 MNHEY, CDR2 SMNVEV (reference sequence). CDR3 bases: TGTGCCAGCAGTTCCCGGGACAGGGAGCACTATGGCTACACCTTC. Encoded protein: CASSSRDREHYGYTF.

The rearrangement uses TRBV28 and TRBJ1-4; D remains unclear. The V end was cut by 7 bases, the J end by 3 bases, with 15 bases between. Germline lookup yields CDR1 MDHEN and CDR2 SYDVKM. The CDR3 runs to 15 residues. CDR3: CASTASGSANEKLFF. CDR3 nucleotides: TGTGCCAGCACAGCTTCGGGGTCGGCTAATGAAAAACTGTTTTTT.

With regard to this clone: Other DNA sequences of this sample code for an identical CDR3. This sequence joins TRBV18 and TRBJ2-1, with TRBD2 as a possible D gene (6 bases). The CDR3 length is 13 residues. Per germline, CDR1 KGHSH and CDR2 LQKENI. Trimming took 3 bases from V and 7 from J, leaving 10 bases between them. The CDR3 protein is CASSPRGGNEQFF. The CDR3 DNA reads TGTGCCAGCTCACCTCGGGGAGGTAATGAGCAGTTCTTC.

The chain combines TRBV7-2 with TRBJ2-3, with D possibly TRBD2 on 6 matching bases. The V end lost 5 bases, the J end lost 6 bases, and 15 bases lay between the germline ends. Germline-derived CDR1 and CDR2 are SGHTA and FQGNSA. The CDR3 runs to 14 residues. The CDR3 coding sequence is TGTGCCAGCAGCGACTTTATGGGGAGGGATACGCAGTATTTT. This codes for CASSDFMGRDTQYF.

In DNA form, the CDR3 reads TGTGCCAGCAGCGTTCCTACGAGCTACAATGAGCAGTTCTTC. Its translation: CASSVPTSYNEQFF. The chain has TRBV9 and TRBJ2-1; no firm D call. V lost 2 bases and J lost 3, with 9 bases in between. From germline, CDR1 is SGDLS and CDR2 YYNGEE. The CDR3 is 14 amino acids.

The CDR3 DNA reads TGTGCCAGCAGTTTTACTGGGTACGGAAAACTGTTTTTT. It translates to CASSFTGYGKLFF. The V gene is TRBV28, the J gene TRBJ1-4; no firm D call. This CDR3 spans 13 amino acids. The germline CDR1 and CDR2 sequences are MDHEN and SYDVKM. Trimming stripped 3 bases from V and 10 bases from J, with 12 bases between.

CDR3 sequence: CASSFQRVSNQPQHF. CDR3 DNA: TGTGCCAGCAGTTTCCAGCGGGTTAGCAATCAGCCCCAGCATTTT. The V and J genes are TRBV28 and TRBJ1-5; D not resolved. Trimming shortened V by 3 bases and J by 0 bases, and 9 bases separated the two germline ends. The CDR3 is 15 amino acids. Germline V gene sequence: CDR1 MDHEN, CDR2 SYDVKM.